Below are 18 T cell receptor beta chains sequenced from a single sample in a study of blood T cell repertoires in COVID-19. Sequenced by immunoSEQ multiplex PCR; TCRdb stores in-frame clones only, minus some. Altogether 200,000 to 300,000 clones are present, 80% to 85% being singletons, with the ten largest covering around 4%. Input material: peripheral blood. Every receptor here comes from a man aged 55 to 70 with acute or convalescent COVID-19.

This chain joins TRBV6-2 or TRBV6-3 and TRBJ2-7; 10 positions match TRBD2. Germline CDR1 is MNHEY and CDR2 is SVGEGT. This CDR3 is 16 amino acids long. Trimming cost V 6 bases and J 2 bases; bases outside gene matches: 10. The DNA for the CDR3 is TGTGCCAGCAGCCTCGCCACTAGCGGGAAGGCCTACGAGCAGTACTTC. It is translated as CASSLATSGKAYEQYF.

The chain has TRBV9 and TRBJ2-3; a possible D gene is TRBD2 (6 bases). This CDR3 region has 17 residues. V lost 0 bases and J 2 bases, leaving 16 bases between the germline ends. Germline CDR1 and CDR2: SGDLS and YYNGEE. The CDR3 coding sequence is TGTGCCAGCAGCGTAGAGACGCTAAGCGGGTTCACAGATACGCAGTATTTT. Translated, it gives CASSVETLSGFTDTQYF.

V and J are TRBV19 and TRBJ2-3; D not resolved. This CDR3 region has 14 residues. Trimming took 4 bases from V and 1 from J, leaving 9 bases between them. Looked up from germline, CDR1 is LNHDA and CDR2 is SQIVND (reference sequence). The CDR3 loop reads CASSTLDGTDTQYF. DNA of the CDR3: TGTGCCAGTAGTACCCTAGACGGCACAGATACGCAGTATTTT.

The gene calls are TRBV19 and TRBJ2-2, with 10 bases lining up with TRBD2. Trimming took 10 bases from V and 7 from J; bases not matched to a gene: 15. The CDR3 is 16 amino acids. Germline values: CDR1 LNHDA, CDR2 SQIVND (reference sequence). The chain's CDR3 is CATSIGASGRGGELFF. DNA for the CDR3: TGTGCCACCAGTATAGGGGCTAGCGGGAGAGGCGGGGAGCTGTTTTTT.

The chain combines TRBV4-1 with TRBJ1-5, with 10 bases matching TRBD1. The CDR3 is made up of 16 amino acids. Germline values: CDR1 MGHRA, CDR2 YSYEKL. The trim removed 3 bases at V and 3 bases at J, leaving 5 bases unmatched. The CDR3 here is CASSHPDRGNNQPQHF. Written as DNA, the CDR3 is TGCGCCAGCAGCCACCCGGACAGGGGGAACAATCAGCCCCAGCATTTT.

The V call is TRBV7-9, the J call TRBJ1-2; 9 bases are shared with TRBD1. The junction had 11 bases not matched to a gene; V was cut back by 5 bases and J by 7 bases. CDR1 and CDR2 from the germline V gene are SEHNR and FQNEAQ (reference sequence). This CDR3 is built from 15 residues. The CDR3: CASSLPGTGSGGYTF. DNA of the CDR3: TGTGCCAGCAGCCTCCCCGGGACAGGGAGTGGTGGCTACACCTTC.

The rearrangement links TRBV6-2 or TRBV6-3 to TRBJ2-1; perhaps TRBD2 as D (5 bases). Deletions cut 2 bases from V and 7 bases from J, with 15 bases between. The CDR3 spans 15 residues. The germline V gene has CDR1 MNHEY and CDR2 SVGEGT. CDR3 DNA: TGTGCCAGCAGTTACCCCCCGGGGTATGGAAATGAGCAGTTCTTC. The encoded protein is CASSYPPGYGNEQFF.

This chain connects TRBV18 to TRBJ2-1; 8 nucleotides agree with TRBD2. The germline CDR1 and CDR2 sequences are KGHSH and LQKENI. CDR3 length equals 15 residues. After removal of 1 base from V and 6 bases from J, the junction contained 5 bases not matched to a gene. The CDR3, as DNA: TGTGCCAGCTCACCACTCAGCGGGAGAGTCAATGAGCAGTTCTTC. Protein sequence: CASSPLSGRVNEQFF.

As DNA, the CDR3 is TGCGCCAGCAGCCAAGTGGGGGGAGTGGATAATGAGCAGTTCTTC. The encoded protein is CASSQVGGVDNEQFF. The chain uses TRBV4-3 and TRBJ2-1; TRBD2 is a possible D gene (6 bases). V lost 1 base and J lost 7, with 14 bases in between. The length of the CDR3 is 15 residues. The germline gives CDR1 LGHNA, CDR2 YSLEER.

The chain joins TRBV19 to TRBJ2-2; 7 bases are a match to TRBD1. Germline V lookup: CDR1 LNHDA, CDR2 SQIVND (reference sequence). The CDR3 contains 15 residues. The trim removed 6 bases at V and 0 bases at J, leaving 4 bases unmatched. The CDR3 nucleotides read TGTGCCAGTAGAGTAGGGACAGCGAACACCGGGGAGCTGTTTTTT. Translation: CASRVGTANTGELFF. Looking up the rest from reference TRBV19 and TRBJ2-2 gives the full variable domain: DGGITQSPKYLFRKEGQNVTLSCEQNLNHDAMYWYRQDPGQGLRLIYYSQIVNDFQKGDIAEGYSVSREKKESFPLTVTSAQKNPTAFYLCASRVGTANTGELFFGEGSRLTVL.

This chain links TRBV6-2 or TRBV6-3 with TRBJ2-1; 10 nucleotides agree with TRBD2. The V gene end was trimmed by 5 bases and the J gene end by 2 bases; junction bases not matched to a gene: 9. Germline V gene lookup returns CDR1 MNHEY and CDR2 SVGEGT. This CDR3 is 17 amino acids long. The DNA of the CDR3 is TGTGCCAGCAGTCCATCACTAGCGGGAAAACCCTACAATGAGCAGTTCTTC. This gives the protein CASSPSLAGKPYNEQFF.

The chain carries TRBV7-8 and TRBJ1-2, with a weak D call TRBD1 (5 bases). In germline, CDR1 is SGHVS, CDR2 FQNEAQ. The CDR3 is 17 residues long. Trimming removed 5 bases from V and 3 bases from J, with 22 bases in between. The CDR3 sequence is CASSPFAPGEVDYGYTF. CDR3 DNA sequence: TGTGCCAGCAGCCCTTTCGCCCCGGGGGAGGTTGACTATGGCTACACCTTC.

V usage is TRBV5-1 and J usage is TRBJ1-1, with a weak D call TRBD1 (6 bases). Germline loops: CDR1 SGHRS, CDR2 YFSETQ. V was pared by 3 bases and J by 4 bases, with 16 bases between. The CDR3 has 15 residues. DNA of the CDR3: TGCGCCAGCAGCTCCACGGGGGGGCAGGGCACTGAAGCTTTCTTT. It specifies CASSSTGGQGTEAFF.

This clone turned up a few times. The rearrangement joins TRBV18 to TRBJ1-2; D gene ambiguous. Trimming took 2 bases from V and 4 from J, leaving 8 bases between them. There are 13 residues in the CDR3. Germline CDR1 and CDR2: KGHSH and LQKENI. The CDR3 protein is CASSPTETYGYTF. CDR3 nucleotide sequence: TGTGCCAGCTCACCAACAGAGACCTATGGCTACACCTTC.

This clone was found once. The chain joins TRBV4-3 to TRBJ2-1; 12 bases align to TRBD2. V gave up 4 bases and J gave up 9 bases; unmatched junction bases: 7. This CDR3 comprises 15 residues. Per the germline V gene, CDR1 is LGHNA and CDR2 is YSLEER. CDR3 in amino acids: CASSRGLAGRGEQFF. The CDR3 DNA is TGCGCCAGCAGCCGAGGACTAGCGGGACGCGGTGAGCAGTTCTTC.

The J gene is TRBJ2-7, the V gene TRBV18; TRBD1 aligns across 9 bases. Germline V gives CDR1 KGHSH, CDR2 LQKENI. This CDR3 has 14 residues. J was trimmed by 4 bases and V by 2 bases; bases with no gene match: 3. DNA for the CDR3: TGTGCCAGCTCACCAGGGACAGGGAGGTACGAGCAGTACTTC. Its protein product is CASSPGTGRYEQYF.

This clone appeared once. The chain is built from TRBV10-3 and TRBJ2-7; 11 positions match TRBD1. Per the germline V gene, CDR1 is ENHRY and CDR2 is SYGVKD. The J segment lost 6 bases and the V segment lost 3 bases, leaving 7 bases of the junction unmatched. There are 15 residues in the CDR3. The CDR3: CAISDPGTGGFEQYF. In DNA, the CDR3 is TGTGCCATCAGTGACCCCGGGACAGGGGGTTTCGAGCAGTACTTC.

J is TRBJ2-1 and V is TRBV3-1 (or the pseudogene TRBV3-2), with TRBD1 matching 9 bases. The CDR3 is 15 residues long. Germline V gene lookup returns CDR1 LGHDT and CDR2 YNNKEL (reference sequence). Trimming removed 5 bases from V and 7 bases from J; junction bases left unmatched: 9. CDR3: CASSKPPTGGNEQFF. The CDR3 DNA reads as TGTGCCAGCAGCAAACCCCCGACAGGGGGGAATGAGCAGTTCTTC.